Each of the 23 T cell receptor beta chains below was sequenced from the same sample in a study of blood T cell repertoires in COVID-19. The protocol was immunoSEQ multiplex PCR, while the TCRdb copy is restricted to in-frame clones and leaves out a portion. The top ten clones hold more than 0.8% of a sample with hundreds of thousands of clones, roughly nine tenths of them seen once. Sample: PBMCs or T cells enriched from blood (not recorded which). The receptors derive from a woman between 25 and 40 years old who had recovered from COVID-19.

V is TRBV27 and J is TRBJ2-7; TRBD2 aligns across 11 bases. The V segment lost 6 bases and the J segment 5 bases; nucleotides outside the gene matches: 6. Germline V gene lookup returns CDR1 MNHEY and CDR2 SMNVEV (reference sequence). The CDR3 sequence is 14 residues long. CDR3 in amino acids: CASSRLAGIHEQYF. Written as DNA, the CDR3 is TGTGCCAGCAGCCGACTAGCGGGGATCCACGAGCAGTACTTC.

V gene TRBV6-5 combines with J gene TRBJ1-2; 10 bases are shared with TRBD1. V shed 6 bases and J 6 bases; nucleotides not matched to a gene: 10. The CDR3 totals 15 residues. The germline V gene encodes CDR1 MNHEY and CDR2 SVGAGI. CDR3 loop: CASRPPGTGVDGYTF. CDR3 nucleotide sequence: TGTGCCAGCAGGCCTCCCGGGACAGGGGTCGATGGCTACACCTTC.

The rearrangement uses TRBV5-1 and TRBJ1-6; D possibly corresponds to TRBD1 (6 bases). The CDR3 runs to 16 residues. The ends were cut back, 4 bases at V and 2 bases at J, with 13 bases in the middle. Germline V gene lookup returns CDR1 SGHRS and CDR2 YFSETQ. The CDR3 sequence: CASSNSQGTYNSPLHF. The CDR3 nucleotides are TGCGCCAGCAGCAATTCCCAGGGGACCTATAATTCACCCCTCCACTTT.

The chain couples TRBV2 to TRBJ2-5, with D tentatively TRBD1 (6 bases). CDR1 is SNHLY, CDR2 FYNNEI, per germline. The ends were cut back, 4 bases at V and 4 bases at J, with 16 bases in the middle. The CDR3 spans 15 residues. CDR3 nucleotide sequence: TGTGCCAGCAGTGTGGGCAGGGGCTTTTTAGAGACCCAGTACTTC. This gives the protein CASSVGRGFLETQYF.

The chain uses TRBV10-1 and TRBJ1-2; 8 positions match TRBD1. V dropped 5 bases and J dropped 3; count of bases not matched to a gene: 8. In germline, CDR1 is WNHNN, CDR2 SYGVQD (reference sequence). This CDR3 spans 15 amino acids. Here the CDR3 reads CASSQGMTGDYGYTF. As DNA, the CDR3 is TGCGCCAGCAGTCAAGGGATGACAGGGGACTATGGCTACACCTTC.

The chain couples TRBV28 to TRBJ1-2; TRBD1 agrees at 7 bases. The CDR3 totals 15 residues. J gave up 2 bases and V 5 bases, and 8 bases lay outside the gene matches. From germline, CDR1 is MDHEN and CDR2 SYDVKM. CDR3 DNA sequence: TGTGCCAGCAGTCCGAGGACAGGTCAAAACTATGGCTACACCTTC. Its protein product is CASSPRTGQNYGYTF.

There are a few counts of this clone. This rearrangement joins TRBV11-2 to TRBJ2-5; D might be TRBD2 (5 bases). With 5 bases removed from V and 1 base from J, the gap between germline ends came to 8 bases. Germline values: CDR1 SGHAT, CDR2 FQNNGV. This CDR3 is 13 amino acids long. The CDR3: CASSTGVQETQYF. In nucleotides, the CDR3 is TGTGCCAGCAGCACCGGGGTCCAAGAGACCCAGTACTTC.

The chain uses TRBV4-1 and TRBJ2-5, with a possible D match to TRBD2 (5 bases). Germline V gene data show CDR1 as MGHRA and CDR2 as YSYEKL. V was cut by 0 bases and J by 6 bases, with 8 bases left in between. The CDR3 covers 13 residues. DNA of the CDR3: TGCGCCAGCAGCCAAGATCCCGGGAAGACCCAGTACTTC. This encodes CASSQDPGKTQYF.

V usage is TRBV18 and J usage is TRBJ2-7; possible D gene TRBD1, 6 bases. The CDR3 covers 14 residues. Trimming removed 6 bases from V and 3 bases from J, with 15 bases in between. The germline gives CDR1 KGHSH, CDR2 LQKENI. CDR3 sequence reads: CASSPGQGVYEQYF. The DNA of the CDR3 is TGTGCCAGCTCGCCGGGACAAGGGGTCTACGAGCAGTACTTC.

The chain has TRBV18 and TRBJ1-5; D may be TRBD1 (6 bases). The V gene lost 3 bases and the J gene lost 10 bases, with 16 bases spanning the gap. The CDR3 has 14 amino acids. Germline loops: CDR1 KGHSH, CDR2 LQKENI. CDR3 protein: CASSPTQGPQPQHF. DNA for the CDR3: TGTGCCAGCTCACCGACACAGGGCCCGCAACCCCAGCATTTT.

In this sample, this clone turned up once. J is TRBJ2-1 and V is TRBV11-3, with 7 bases fitting TRBD2. The junction had 6 bases not matched to a gene; V was cut back by 0 bases and J by 7 bases. The germline V gene has CDR1 SGHNT and CDR2 YENEEA. CDR3 length: 15 residues. The CDR3 here is CASSLETGGTNEQFF. CDR3 nucleotides: TGTGCCAGCAGCTTAGAAACGGGGGGAACGAATGAGCAGTTCTTC.

The chain links TRBV18 to TRBJ2-7; TRBD1 matches at 10 bases. The CDR3 spans 15 residues. With 5 bases clipped from V and 0 bases from J, the junction kept 4 bases outside the gene matches. CDR1 KGHSH and CDR2 LQKENI come from the germline V gene. For the CDR3, the DNA is TGTGCCAGCTCATGGACAGGGGGGGGCTCCTACGAGCAGTACTTC. It yields the protein CASSWTGGGSYEQYF. Using reference TRBV18 and TRBJ2-7 for the parts outside the CDR3, the full variable domain is NAGVMQNPRHLVRRRGQEARLRCSPMKGHSHVYWYRQLPEEGLKFMVYLQKENIIDESGMPKERFSAEFPKEGPSILRIQQVVRGDSAAYFCASSWTGGGSYEQYFGPGTRLTVT.

The chain has TRBV28 and TRBJ1-4, with D perhaps TRBD1 (5 bases). Per the germline V gene, CDR1 is MDHEN and CDR2 is SYDVKM. The CDR3 extends over 15 amino acids. Trimming pared 0 bases from V and 4 bases from J, leaving 9 bases between. The CDR3 DNA sequence: TGTGCCAGCAGTTTATGGGCCAGGGATAATGAAAAACTGTTTTTT. This codes for CASSLWARDNEKLFF.

The chain couples TRBV7-9 to TRBJ2-5; a weak D match, TRBD2 (5 bases). V was trimmed by 5 bases and J by 2 bases, leaving 12 bases between them. This CDR3 has 14 residues. Per germline, CDR1 SEHNR and CDR2 FQNEAQ (reference sequence). This chain's CDR3 is CASSPGEWQETQYF. CDR3 bases: TGTGCCAGCAGCCCCGGGGAGTGGCAAGAGACCCAGTACTTC.

The chain links TRBV10-3 to TRBJ1-2; perhaps TRBD1 as D (5 bases). The germline CDR1 and CDR2 sequences are ENHRY and SYGVKD. The CDR3 is made up of 13 amino acids. Trimming removed 6 bases at V and 4 bases at J, with 12 bases between. The CDR3 DNA reads TGTGCCATCAGGCGCAGGGAGGGCTATGGCTACACCTTC. This encodes CAIRRREGYGYTF.

This clone was seen a few times. V usage is TRBV24-1 and J usage is TRBJ1-5, with D possibly being TRBD1 (6 bases). The V and J ends lost 3 bases and 3 bases respectively, with 14 bases between them. Germline CDR1 reads KGHDR; CDR2 reads SFDVKD. The CDR3 is 16 amino acids. The chain's CDR3 is CATSDANTGINQPQHF. CDR3 DNA: TGTGCCACCAGTGATGCTAATACAGGGATCAATCAGCCCCAGCATTTT.

The chain combines TRBV6-5 with TRBJ2-7; no definite D call. Trimming left V 2 bases short and J 2 bases short, with 7 bases between. The CDR3 covers 13 residues. The germline V gene has CDR1 MNHEY and CDR2 SVGAGI. The CDR3, as DNA: TGTGCCAGCAGTTACCAACCGGCCTACGAGCAGTACTTC. It specifies CASSYQPAYEQYF.

This chain joins TRBV15 and TRBJ2-5; no reliable D call. Trimming shortened V by 0 bases and J by 1 base, and 9 bases separated the two germline ends. The length of the CDR3 is 15 residues. Germline V gives CDR1 LNHNV, CDR2 YYDKDF (reference sequence). As DNA, the CDR3 is TGTGCCACCAGCAGAGAGCGTAAACCCCAAGAGACCCAGTACTTC. Amino acid sequence: CATSRERKPQETQYF. The full variable domain, its missing parts supplied by reference TRBV15 and TRBJ2-5, is DAMVIQNPRYQVTQFGKPVTLSCSQTLNHNVMYWYQQKSSQAPKLLFHYYDKDFNNEADTPDNFQSRRPNTSFCFLDIRSPGLGDTAMYLCATSRERKPQETQYFGPGTRLLVL.

The chain employs TRBV7-9 and TRBJ2-5; D is undetermined. V lost 5 bases to trimming and J lost 4 bases, with 5 bases between them. This CDR3 contains 11 residues. The V gene's germline CDR1 is SEHNR and CDR2 FQNEAQ (reference sequence). CDR3: CASSPRETQYF. The CDR3 DNA reads as TGTGCCAGCAGCCCCCGAGAGACCCAGTACTTC.

CDR3 DNA: TGTGCCATCAGCCAGGGGGGCATCAATCAGCCCCAGCATTTT. This sequence encodes CAISQGGINQPQHF. This sequence joins TRBV10-3 and TRBJ1-5; 7 bases agree with TRBD1. Germline values: CDR1 ENHRY, CDR2 SYGVKD. CDR3 length: 14 amino acids. The V gene end was trimmed by 6 bases and the J gene end by 3 bases; junction bases not matched to a gene: 5.

The V call is TRBV28, the J call TRBJ1-2; possible D gene TRBD1, 6 bases. V was cut by 6 bases and J by 0 bases, with 14 bases left in between. Germline V gene sequence: CDR1 MDHEN, CDR2 SYDVKM. The CDR3 has 15 amino acids. CDR3 in DNA: TGTGCCAGCAGCCCGCCGGACAGCTCTAACTATGGCTACACCTTC. Its protein is CASSPPDSSNYGYTF.

The chain is built from TRBV5-1 and TRBJ2-3; 13 bases align to TRBD2. Germline V gives CDR1 SGHRS, CDR2 YFSETQ. There are 19 residues in the CDR3. V lost 0 bases to trimming and J lost 6 bases; unmatched junction nucleotides: 13. The CDR3 here is CASSLATSGGANSYDTQYF. The CDR3 bases are TGCGCCAGCAGCTTGGCCACTAGCGGGGGGGCCAATTCGTACGATACGCAGTATTTT.

The chain couples TRBV24-1 to TRBJ2-1; the match to TRBD2 covers 8 bases. Unmatched junction bases numbered 6, after V lost 0 bases and J lost 0 bases. CDR3 length equals 18 residues. CDR1 and CDR2 (germline): KGHDR, SFDVKD. In DNA form, the CDR3 reads TGTGCCACCAGTGATTTGCGGCGGGGGGAGAGCTCCTACAATGAGCAGTTCTTC. It yields the protein CATSDLRRGESSYNEQFF.